This T cell receptor (beta chain) originates from a study of T cells in women clearing cervical HPV infection. On the study more broadly: Women with histologically confirmed HPV16-related CIN3 or worse, 2 with invasive cancer, served as cases.

Only in-frame clones appear in the TCRdb table, and some are missing; sequencing was by immunoSEQ multiplex PCR. This sample's table reports roughly 30,000 clones. In the case of this clone: The read terminates 3 residues ahead of where the CDR3 ends, so the germline J gene completes it.

Germline loops: CDR1 KGHSH, CDR2 LQKENI. The CDR3 is made up of 15 amino acids. The sequencing sample was made of blood buffy coat. The TCR was taken from a woman aged 18 to 75 with a cervical HPV16 infection that either progressed to CIN3+ or cleared (not recorded which). The rearrangement uses TRBV18 and TRBJ2-2; TRBD1 might be the D (6 bases). CDR3 in amino acids: CASSPQFGQNSPLFF. Partial CDR3 DNA: TGTGCCAGCTCACCACAATTCGGACAGAATTCACCG. Full variable domain (outside the CDR3, taken from reference TRBV18 and TRBJ2-2): NAGVMQNPRHLVRRRGQEARLRCSPMKGHSHVYWYRQLPEEGLKFMVYLQKENIIDESGMPKERFSAEFPKEGPSILRIQQVVRGDSAAYFCASSPQFGQNSPLFFGEGSRLTVL.